This is a list of T cell receptor beta chains from one sample in a study of T cell changes during pregnancy in multiple sclerosis. Only in-frame clones appear in the TCRdb table, and some are missing; sequencing was by immunoSEQ multiplex PCR. This sample has 55,000 to 80,000 clones, with approximately 94% found just once. The sequenced sample was CD8+ T cells from peripheral blood mononuclear cells, obtained in the second trimester of pregnancy. The receptors stem from a female donor with multiple sclerosis, enrolled in a pregnancy study. The CDR3 runs from the conserved cysteine through the conserved F or W. A D gene is named only where the DNA matches it firmly. Clone size is shown for a subset of rows, as once, few, many or a class of expanded clone.

d_gene	abundance	v_gene	j_gene	CDR3nt	CDR3aa
TRBD2	once	TRBV4-2	TRBJ2-1	TGTGCCAGCAGCCATTCGCTAGCGGGAGATGAGCAGTTCTTC	CASSHSLAGDEQFF
TRBD1	NA	TRBV4-1	TRBJ2-6	TGCGCCAGCAGTAACAGGGGGCGAGAGCTCTCTGGGGCCAACGTCCTGACTTTC	CASSNRGRELSGANVLTF
TRBD1	NA	TRBV7-9	TRBJ2-3	TGTGCCAGCAGCCCACGACAGGGCGGCACAGATACGCAGTATTTT	CASSPRQGGTDTQYF
TRBD1	NA	TRBV7-6	TRBJ2-7	TGTGCCAGCAGCTTTCCAACGTCCGGGACAGGGGGAGGCGAGCAGTACTTC	CASSFPTSGTGGGEQYF
TRBD2	NA	TRBV19	TRBJ2-7	TGTGCCAGTAGCGTTACTAGCGCTGAAACCTACGAGCAGTACTTC	CASSVTSAETYEQYF
TRBD2	NA	TRBV27	TRBJ2-7	TGTGCCAGCAGTTTATCGACTAGCGGGAGGGCCTACGAGCAGTACTTC	CASSLSTSGRAYEQYF
NA	few	TRBV12-5	TRBJ1-1	TGTGCTAGTGGTTTGAGCCAGAACACTGAAGCTTTCTTT	CASGLSQNTEAFF
NA	NA	TRBV28	TRBJ2-1	TGTGCCAGCAGTTTATGGGAGGAGCAGTTCTTC	CASSLWEEQFF
TRBD1	NA	TRBV7-6	TRBJ2-7	TGTGCCAGCAGCTTAGCGGGACAGGGTAGTGAGCAGTACTTC	CASSLAGQGSEQYF
TRBD2	NA	TRBV4-1	TRBJ2-2	TGCGCCAGCAGCCTATCCCCGGCGGGAGGGACCGGGGAGCTGTTTTTT	CASSLSPAGGTGELFF
NA	once	TRBV2	TRBJ1-1	TGTGCCAGCATCAGGCCAGGGGACACTGAAGCTTTCTTT	CASIRPGDTEAFF
TRBD1	NA	TRBV27	TRBJ1-5	TGTGCCACCCGGACAGGGGCTCAGCCCCAGCATTTT	CATRTGAQPQHF
TRBD1	once	TRBV19	TRBJ2-1	TGTGCCAGTAGTGAAGGACAGGGGTCCAATGAGCAGTTCTTC	CASSEGQGSNEQFF
NA	NA	TRBV5-6	TRBJ1-3	TGTGCCAGCAGCCCAGGGACATCAGCCCGAAACACCATATATTTT	CASSPGTSARNTIYF
TRBD2	NA	TRBV10-3	TRBJ2-1	TGTGCCATCAGTGATCTAGCGGGAGAGTGGGTGCAGTTCTTC	CAISDLAGEWVQFF
TRBD1	NA	TRBV4-1	TRBJ2-7	TGCGCCAGCAGCTTCCGGGACAGGGGCTACGAGCAGTACTTC	CASSFRDRGYEQYF
NA	NA	TRBV5-1	TRBJ2-4	TGCGCCAGCAGCTTGGGGGGCAGCGAAAACATTCAGTACTTC	CASSLGGSENIQYF
NA	NA	TRBV6-5	TRBJ1-2	TGTGCCAGCAGCTCGAGGACAGACGCTAACTATGGCTACACCTTC	CASSSRTDANYGYTF
NA	NA	TRBV5-4	TRBJ1-1	TGTGCCAGCAGCTCTCAGGGAAACACTGAAGCTTTCTTT	CASSSQGNTEAFF
TRBD1	once	TRBV18	TRBJ1-3	TGTGCCAGCTCACCAACCCGGACAGGGGGAAGAAACACCATATATTTT	CASSPTRTGGRNTIYF
TRBD2	NA	TRBV5-1	TRBJ2-4	TGCGCCAGCAGCTTGGCCGTGACTAGCATAGCCAAAAACATTCAGTACTTC	CASSLAVTSIAKNIQYF
TRBD1	NA	TRBV6-6	TRBJ2-7	TGTGCCAGCACCCCAGGACAGGGGTCAGCCGAGCAGTACTTC	CASTPGQGSAEQYF
TRBD2	NA	TRBV5-1	TRBJ2-3	TGCGCCAGCAGCTTTTGGGGGGGAGTAGATACGCAGTATTTT	CASSFWGGVDTQYF